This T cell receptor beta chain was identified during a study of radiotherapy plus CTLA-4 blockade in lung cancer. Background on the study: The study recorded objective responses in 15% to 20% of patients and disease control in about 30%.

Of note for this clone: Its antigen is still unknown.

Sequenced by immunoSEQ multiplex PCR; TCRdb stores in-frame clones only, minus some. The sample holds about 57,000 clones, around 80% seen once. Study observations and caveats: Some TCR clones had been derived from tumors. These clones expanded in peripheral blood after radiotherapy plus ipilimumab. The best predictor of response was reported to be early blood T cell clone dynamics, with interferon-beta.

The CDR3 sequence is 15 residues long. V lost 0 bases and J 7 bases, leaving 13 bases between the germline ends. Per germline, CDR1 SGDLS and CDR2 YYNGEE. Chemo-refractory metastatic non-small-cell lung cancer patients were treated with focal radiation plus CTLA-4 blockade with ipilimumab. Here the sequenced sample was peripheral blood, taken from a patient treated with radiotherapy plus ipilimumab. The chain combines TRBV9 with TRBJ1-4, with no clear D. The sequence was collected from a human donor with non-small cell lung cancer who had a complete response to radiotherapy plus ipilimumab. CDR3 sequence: CASSVEATSTEKLFF. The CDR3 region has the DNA TGTGCCAGCAGCGTAGAAGCCACCTCTACTGAAAAACTGTTTTTT.